This TCR beta chain was captured by sequencing in a study of T cell responses to AZD1222 COVID-19 vaccine. Study results and limitations: After two AZD1222 doses, spike-specific TCR breadth and depth rose versus day 0. Donors, mostly white British, included more females; clonal diversity was possibly underestimated. At baseline, seropositivity was found in only a handful of AZD1222 recipients. Across spike, vaccine-associated CD4 TCRs were found, dominant at 160-218 and 743-854.

Generated by immunoSEQ multiplex PCR, the TCRdb table keeps only in-frame clones and is missing some. The sample yields more than 100,000 clones, about nine tenths seen once. Germline V lookup: CDR1 SGHTA, CDR2 FQGNSA. The CDR3 runs 17 residues. V lost 5 bases and J 7 bases, leaving 24 bases between the germline ends. Details on this clone: As yet, its antigen is unknown.

Sequencing was performed on peripheral blood, taken on day 0 of AZD1222 vaccination. This clonotype was sampled from an adult in good health. The genes are TRBV7-2 and TRBJ2-1, with D possibly matching TRBD2 (6 bases). CDR3 DNA: TGTGCCAGCAGCACCCGGGTCCGGGACGGAGGGGCGAATGAGCAGTTCTTC. This gives the protein CASSTRVRDGGANEQFF.